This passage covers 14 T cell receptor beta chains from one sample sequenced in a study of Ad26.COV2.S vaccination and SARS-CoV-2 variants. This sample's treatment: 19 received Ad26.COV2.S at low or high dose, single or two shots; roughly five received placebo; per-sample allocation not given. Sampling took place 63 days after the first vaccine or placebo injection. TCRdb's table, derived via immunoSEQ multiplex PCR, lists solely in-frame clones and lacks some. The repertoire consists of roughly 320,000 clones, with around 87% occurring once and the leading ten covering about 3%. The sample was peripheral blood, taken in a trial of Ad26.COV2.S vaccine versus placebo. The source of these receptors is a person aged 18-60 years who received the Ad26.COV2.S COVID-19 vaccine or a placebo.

The CDR3 coding sequence is TGTGCCAGCAGCTTACGACTGCCGTGGCCCCAGCATTTT. Amino acid sequence: CASSLRLPWPQHF. This chain uses TRBV7-8 with TRBJ1-5; D call uncertain. The CDR3 totals 13 residues. Per germline, CDR1 SGHVS and CDR2 FQNEAQ. The V gene lost 2 bases and the J gene lost 9 bases, with 11 bases spanning the gap.

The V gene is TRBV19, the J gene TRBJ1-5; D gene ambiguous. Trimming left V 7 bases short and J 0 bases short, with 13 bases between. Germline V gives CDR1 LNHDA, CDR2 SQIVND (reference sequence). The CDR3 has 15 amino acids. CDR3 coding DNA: TGTGCCAGTACCGGGGTCCGGAGTAGCAATCAGCCCCAGCATTTT. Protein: CASTGVRSSNQPQHF.

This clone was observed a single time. The CDR3 spells CASSLGVPGQAYSNQPQHF. The DNA for the CDR3 is TGTGCCAGCAGCTTAGGGGTCCCGGGACAGGCTTATAGCAATCAGCCCCAGCATTTT. The rearrangement joins TRBV7-2 to TRBJ1-5, with 8 bases identical to TRBD1. This CDR3 region has 19 residues. The junction had 11 bases not matched to a gene; V was cut back by 1 base and J by 0 bases. Germline V gene data show CDR1 as SGHTA and CDR2 as FQGNSA.

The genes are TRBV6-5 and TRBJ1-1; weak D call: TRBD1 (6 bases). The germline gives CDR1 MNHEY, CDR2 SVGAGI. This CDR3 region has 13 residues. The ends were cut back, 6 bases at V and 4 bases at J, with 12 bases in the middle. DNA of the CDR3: TGTGCCAGCAGATCCCAGGGGACCACTGAAGCTTTCTTT. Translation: CASRSQGTTEAFF.

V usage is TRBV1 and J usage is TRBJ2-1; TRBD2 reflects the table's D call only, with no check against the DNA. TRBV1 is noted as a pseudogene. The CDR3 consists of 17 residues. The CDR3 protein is CTSSAGESGAPYNEQFF. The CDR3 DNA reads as TGCACCAGCAGCGCAGGGGAAAGCGGGGCTCCCTACAATGAGCAGTTCTTC.

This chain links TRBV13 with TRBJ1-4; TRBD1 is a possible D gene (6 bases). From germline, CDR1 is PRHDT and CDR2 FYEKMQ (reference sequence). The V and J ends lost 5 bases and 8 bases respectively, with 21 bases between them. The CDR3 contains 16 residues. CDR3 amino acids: CASSIRGWQGKEKLFF. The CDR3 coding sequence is TGTGCCAGCAGCATCCGGGGGTGGCAGGGGAAAGAAAAACTGTTTTTT.

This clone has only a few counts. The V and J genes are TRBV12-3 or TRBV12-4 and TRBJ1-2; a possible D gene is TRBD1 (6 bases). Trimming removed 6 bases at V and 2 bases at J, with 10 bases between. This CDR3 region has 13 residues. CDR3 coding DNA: TGTGCCAGCAGGATCGGACAGAACTATGGCTACACCTTC. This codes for CASRIGQNYGYTF.

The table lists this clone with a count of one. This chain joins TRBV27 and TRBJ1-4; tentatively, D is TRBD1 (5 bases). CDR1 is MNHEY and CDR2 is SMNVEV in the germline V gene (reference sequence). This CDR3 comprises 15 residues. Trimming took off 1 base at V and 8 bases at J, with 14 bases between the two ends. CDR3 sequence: CASSLLRGREEKLFF. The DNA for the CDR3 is TGTGCCAGCAGTTTATTGAGGGGAAGGGAGGAAAAACTGTTTTTT.

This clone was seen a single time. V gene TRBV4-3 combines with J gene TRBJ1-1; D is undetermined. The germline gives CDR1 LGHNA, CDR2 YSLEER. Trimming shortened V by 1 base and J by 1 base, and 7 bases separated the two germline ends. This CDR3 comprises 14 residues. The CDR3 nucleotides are TGCGCCAGCAGCCAAGGACGGGGGAACACTGAAGCTTTCTTT. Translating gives CASSQGRGNTEAFF.

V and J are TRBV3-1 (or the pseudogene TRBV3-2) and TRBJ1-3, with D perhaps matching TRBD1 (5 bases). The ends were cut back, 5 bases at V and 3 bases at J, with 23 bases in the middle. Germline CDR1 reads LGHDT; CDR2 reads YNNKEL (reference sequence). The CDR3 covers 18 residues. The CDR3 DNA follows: TGTGCCAGCAGCAAATATCCGGGACCCACTTTACTTGGAAACACCATATATTTT. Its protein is CASSKYPGPTLLGNTIYF.

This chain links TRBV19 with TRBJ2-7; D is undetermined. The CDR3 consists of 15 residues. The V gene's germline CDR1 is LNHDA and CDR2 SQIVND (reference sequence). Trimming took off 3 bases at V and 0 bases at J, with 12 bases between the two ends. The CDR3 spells CASSIAGTSSYEQYF. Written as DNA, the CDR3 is TGTGCCAGTAGTATCGCAGGAACAAGCTCCTACGAGCAGTACTTC.

The CDR3: CASSADWGSPLHF. The CDR3 DNA is TGTGCCAGCAGCGCTGATTGGGGATCACCCCTCCACTTT. V gene TRBV6-5 combines with J gene TRBJ1-6; D is unresolved. The germline gives CDR1 MNHEY, CDR2 SVGAGI. This CDR3 has 13 residues. Trimming left V 6 bases short and J 10 bases short, with 13 bases between.

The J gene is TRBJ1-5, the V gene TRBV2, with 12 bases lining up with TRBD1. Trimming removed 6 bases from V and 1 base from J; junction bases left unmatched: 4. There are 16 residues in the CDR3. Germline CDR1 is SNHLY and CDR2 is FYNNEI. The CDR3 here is CASRSGTGGSNQPQHF. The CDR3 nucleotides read TGTGCCAGCAGGTCAGGGACAGGGGGCAGCAATCAGCCCCAGCATTTT.

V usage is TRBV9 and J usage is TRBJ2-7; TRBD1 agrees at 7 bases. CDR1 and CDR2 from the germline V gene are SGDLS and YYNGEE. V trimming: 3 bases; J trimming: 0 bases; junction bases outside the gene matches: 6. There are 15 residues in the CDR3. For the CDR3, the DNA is TGTGCCAGCAGCGCCGGGACAGTTAGCTCCTACGAGCAGTACTTC. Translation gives CASSAGTVSSYEQYF.